The subject of this entry is one T cell receptor (beta chain). Its specificity is unknown. Per the germline V gene, CDR1 is GTSNPN and CDR2 is SVGIG (reference sequence). The length of the CDR3 is 12 residues. V lost 1 base, J lost 8 bases, and 11 bases lay in between. The source of the sample is a study of radiotherapy plus CTLA-4 blockade in lung cancer. Some clones are missing from TCRdb's copy, which holds only in-frame ones; the method was immunoSEQ multiplex PCR. Of some 110,000 clones in the sample, 78% were seen once. The study, taken as a whole, reports: Early blood T cell clone changes and increased post-radiation serum interferon-beta were reportedly the strongest response predictors. Radiotherapy was combined with ipilimumab, and tumor-derived TCR clones then expanded in blood.

The material was peripheral blood, obtained from a patient treated with radiotherapy plus ipilimumab. The TCR originated in a human donor with non-small cell lung cancer who had a partial response to radiotherapy plus ipilimumab. V is TRBV30 and J is TRBJ1-2, with D perhaps TRBD1 (5 bases). The CDR3 sequence is CAWSEVAGGYTF. For the CDR3, the DNA is TGTGCCTGGAGTGAGGTGGCAGGGGGCTACACCTTC.